A selection of T cell receptor beta chains follows, all from one sample in a study of blood T cell repertoires in COVID-19. Here immunoSEQ multiplex PCR was the method, and the copy in TCRdb shows in-frame clones only, minus some. The sample holds under 95,000 clones, around 86% seen once. The sequencing input was peripheral blood. These TCRs come from a woman older than 75 with acute or convalescent COVID-19. CDR3s include the opening cysteine and the closing phenylalanine or tryptophan. D genes are given only for firm matches.

>TRBV25-1|NA|TRBJ1-1
CASSDPLNTEAFF
>TRBV5-4|TRBD1|TRBJ2-2
CASWDRTNTGELFF
>TRBV9|NA|TRBJ1-4
CASSVDSRIEKLFF
>TRBV11-3|TRBD1|TRBJ2-2
CASSLDPVRDRGTGELFF
>TRBV6-6|NA|TRBJ1-1
CASSYPGRNTEAFF
>TRBV11-2|NA|TRBJ1-5
CASSLYRDQPQHF
>TRBV3-1/TRBV3-2|NA|TRBJ2-3
CASSSADSYTDTQYF
>TRBV5-6|NA|TRBJ1-1
CASSFGDGNTEAFF
>TRBV6-6|TRBD2|TRBJ2-7
CASREPGGDYEQYF
>TRBV18|TRBD1|TRBJ2-7
CASSPLAGGLDEQYF
>TRBV19|TRBD1|TRBJ2-7
CASSSGAGGYYEQYF
>TRBV7-9|TRBD1|TRBJ1-2
CASIRTGTYGYTF
>TRBV5-6|NA|TRBJ2-2
CASSLGQINTGELFF
>TRBV5-1|NA|TRBJ1-2
CASSLDLMGAYGYTF
>TRBV12-3/TRBV12-4|NA|TRBJ2-2
CASTLGGVGELFF
>TRBV3-1/TRBV3-2|TRBD1|TRBJ2-5
CASSQTGTEETQYF
>TRBV9|TRBD2|TRBJ2-1
CASSVAGTSGTYNEQFF
>TRBV10-3|TRBD1|TRBJ2-1
CASTGTENNEQFF
>TRBV14|NA|TRBJ1-1
CASSPPGGLTLNTEAFF
>TRBV19|TRBD2|TRBJ2-1
CASSTLWTSGDYNEQFF
>TRBV19|NA|TRBJ1-2
CASSIAPGEGYGYTF
>TRBV15|NA|TRBJ1-1
CATSRGKDIWNTEAFF
>TRBV5-1|TRBD2|TRBJ2-2
CASSLALAGNTGELFF
>TRBV27|TRBD1|TRBJ1-2
CASSSHPGQGDYGYTF